The entry that follows covers one T cell receptor (beta chain) sequence. These data are taken from a study of long-term antiretroviral therapy in people with HIV. Sequencing used immunoSEQ v3.0 at survey level. TCRdb's copy holds only in-frame clones and misses some; the assay was immunoSEQ multiplex PCR. Of 30,000 to 35,000 clones listed, roughly 97% are singletons. The CDR3 spans 16 residues. Germline CDR1 and CDR2: LGHNA and YSLEER. Trimming removed 0 bases at V and 0 bases at J, with 9 bases between. The sequence derives from a man under 40 with HIV. The V gene is TRBV4-3, the J gene TRBJ2-1; unclear D gene. Sequenced here: unsorted PBMCs, sampled 6.9 years after starting antiretroviral therapy. The CDR3 DNA reads as TGCGCCAGCAGCCAAGATCCCACAAGCTCCTACAATGAGCAGTTCTTC. Translation gives CASSQDPTSSYNEQFF.